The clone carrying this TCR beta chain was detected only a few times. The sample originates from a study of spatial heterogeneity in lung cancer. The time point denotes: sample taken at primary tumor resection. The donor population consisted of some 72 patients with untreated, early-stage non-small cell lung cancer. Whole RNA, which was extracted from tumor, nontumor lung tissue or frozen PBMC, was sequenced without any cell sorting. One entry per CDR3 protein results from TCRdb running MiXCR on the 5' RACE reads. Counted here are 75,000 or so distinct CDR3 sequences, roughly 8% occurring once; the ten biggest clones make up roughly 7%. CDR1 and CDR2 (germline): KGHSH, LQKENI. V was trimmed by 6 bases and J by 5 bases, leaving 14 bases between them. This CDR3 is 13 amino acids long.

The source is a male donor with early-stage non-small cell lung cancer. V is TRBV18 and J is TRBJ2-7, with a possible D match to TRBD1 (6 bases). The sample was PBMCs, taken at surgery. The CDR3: CASSQRRGDEQYF. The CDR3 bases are TGTGCCAGCTCCCAACGCAGGGGCGACGAGCAGTACTTC.